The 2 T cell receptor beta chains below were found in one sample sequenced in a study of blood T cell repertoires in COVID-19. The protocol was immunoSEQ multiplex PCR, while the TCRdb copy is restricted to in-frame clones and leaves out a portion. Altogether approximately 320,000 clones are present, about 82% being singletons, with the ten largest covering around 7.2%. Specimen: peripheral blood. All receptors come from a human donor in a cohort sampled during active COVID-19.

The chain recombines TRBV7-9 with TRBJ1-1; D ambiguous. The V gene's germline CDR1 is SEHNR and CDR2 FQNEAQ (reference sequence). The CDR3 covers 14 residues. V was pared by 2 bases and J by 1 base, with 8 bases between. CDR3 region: CASSLSRGNTEAFF. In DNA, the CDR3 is TGTGCCAGCAGCTTATCGCGGGGGAACACTGAAGCTTTCTTT.

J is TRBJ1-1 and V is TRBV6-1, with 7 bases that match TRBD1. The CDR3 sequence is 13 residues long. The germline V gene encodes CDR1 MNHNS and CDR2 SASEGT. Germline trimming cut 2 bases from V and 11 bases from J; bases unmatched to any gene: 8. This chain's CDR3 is CASSELKGALAFF. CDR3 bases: TGTGCCAGCAGTGAATTGAAGGGGGCTCTGGCTTTCTTT.